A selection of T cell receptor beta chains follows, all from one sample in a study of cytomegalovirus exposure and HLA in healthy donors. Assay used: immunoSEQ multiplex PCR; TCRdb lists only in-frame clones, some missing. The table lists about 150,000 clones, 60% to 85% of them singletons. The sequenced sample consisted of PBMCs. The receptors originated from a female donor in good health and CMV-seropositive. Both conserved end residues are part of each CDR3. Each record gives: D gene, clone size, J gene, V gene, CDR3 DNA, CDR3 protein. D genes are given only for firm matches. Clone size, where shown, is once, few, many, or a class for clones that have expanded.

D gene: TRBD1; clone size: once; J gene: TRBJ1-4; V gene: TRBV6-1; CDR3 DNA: TGTGCCAGCAGGGGACAGGGGGTTAGTGAAAAACTGTTTTTT; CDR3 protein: CASRGQGVSEKLFF
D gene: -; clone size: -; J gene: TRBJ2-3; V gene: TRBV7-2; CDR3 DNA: TGTGCCAGCAGCTTAGACGGCGCGGGGACGCAGTATTTT; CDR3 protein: CASSLDGAGTQYF
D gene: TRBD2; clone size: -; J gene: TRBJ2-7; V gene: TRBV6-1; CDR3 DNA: TGTGCCAGCAGTGAAGCGATGGGAGCGGGGGGGCGGGCCGAGCAGTACTTC; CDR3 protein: CASSEAMGAGGRAEQYF
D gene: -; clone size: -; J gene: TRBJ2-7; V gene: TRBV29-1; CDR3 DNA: TGCAGCGTTTCAGTGGGCAGGGGGGCCTACGAGCAGTACTTC; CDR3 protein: CSVSVGRGAYEQYF
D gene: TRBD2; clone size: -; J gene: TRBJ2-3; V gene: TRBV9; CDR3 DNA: TGTGCCAGCAGCGTAACTAGCGGGAGCACAGATACGCAGTATTTT; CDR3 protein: CASSVTSGSTDTQYF
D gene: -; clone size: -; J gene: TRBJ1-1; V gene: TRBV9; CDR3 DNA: TGTGCCAGCAGCGTAGCTTTCCAGGGGAATATTGAAGCTTTCTTT; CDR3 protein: CASSVAFQGNIEAFF
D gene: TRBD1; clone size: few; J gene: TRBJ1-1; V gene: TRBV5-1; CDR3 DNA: TGCGCCAGCAGCTTCAGGGGGCCCCCGGCTGAAGCTTTCTTT; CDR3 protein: CASSFRGPPAEAFF
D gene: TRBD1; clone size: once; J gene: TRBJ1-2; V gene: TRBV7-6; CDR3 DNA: TGTGCCAGCAGCCTAGAGCAGACAGGGGGGCCTGGCTACACCTTC; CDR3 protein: CASSLEQTGGPGYTF
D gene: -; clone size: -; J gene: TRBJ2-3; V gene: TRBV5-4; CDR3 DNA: TGTGCCAGCAGCTCATTCGCACAGGGAGCACAAGATACGCAGTATTTT; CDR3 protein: CASSSFAQGAQDTQYF
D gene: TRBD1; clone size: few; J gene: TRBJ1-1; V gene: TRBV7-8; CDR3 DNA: TGTGCCAGCAGCGGAATCCCGGGCCGGGACAGGGGTAATTTCGGCACTGAAGCTTTCTTT; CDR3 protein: CASSGIPGRDRGNFGTEAFF
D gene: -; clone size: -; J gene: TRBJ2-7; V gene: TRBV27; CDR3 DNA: TGTGCCAGCAGTCATTTCGGATTCGACTACGAGCAGTACTTC; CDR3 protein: CASSHFGFDYEQYF
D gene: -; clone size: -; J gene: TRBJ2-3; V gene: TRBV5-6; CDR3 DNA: TGTGCCAGCAGCTTTACTACAGATACGCAGTATTTT; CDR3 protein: CASSFTTDTQYF
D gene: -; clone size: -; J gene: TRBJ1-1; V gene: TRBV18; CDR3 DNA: TGTGCCAGCTCACCACCTCTTCGGGGGGGCGTGCGACGGGTGTACACTGAAGCTTTCTTT; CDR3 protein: CASSPPLRGGVRRVYTEAFF
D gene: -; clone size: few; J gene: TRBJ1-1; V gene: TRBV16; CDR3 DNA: TGTGCCAGCAGCCAATCCGCCCACCCCGACAGGTCGGCTTTCTTT; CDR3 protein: CASSQSAHPDRSAFF
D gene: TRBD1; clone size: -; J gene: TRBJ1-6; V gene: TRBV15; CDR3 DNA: TGTGCCACCAGCAGCCCGGGACAGGGGAGACCACCCCTCCACTTT; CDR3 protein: CATSSPGQGRPPLHF
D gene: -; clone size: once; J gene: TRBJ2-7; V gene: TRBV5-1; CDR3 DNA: TGCGCCAGCAGCGCAAGACAGGCCACCTACGAGCAGTACTTC; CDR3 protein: CASSARQATYEQYF
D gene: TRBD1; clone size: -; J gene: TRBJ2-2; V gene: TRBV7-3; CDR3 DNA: TGTGCCAGCAGCTTAGGGACAGGGATTTCCGGGGAGCTGTTTTTT; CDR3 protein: CASSLGTGISGELFF
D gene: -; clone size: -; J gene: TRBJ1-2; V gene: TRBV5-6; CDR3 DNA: TGTGCCAGCAGTTCCTATCTGACGGGAGGGTATGGCTACACCTTC; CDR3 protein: CASSSYLTGGYGYTF
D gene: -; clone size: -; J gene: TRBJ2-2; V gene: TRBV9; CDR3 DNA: TGTGCCAGCAGCGGAAAGGCGGGGGCATACGGGGAGCTGTTTTTT; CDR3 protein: CASSGKAGAYGELFF
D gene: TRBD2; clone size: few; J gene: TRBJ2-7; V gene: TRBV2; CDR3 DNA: TGTGCCAGCAAGCGGGAGACCTACGAGCAGTACTTC; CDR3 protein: CASKRETYEQYF
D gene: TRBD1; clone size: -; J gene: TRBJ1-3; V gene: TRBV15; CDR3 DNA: TGTGCCACCCGTGAACAGGGGTCCTCTGGAAACACCATATATTTT; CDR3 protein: CATREQGSSGNTIYF
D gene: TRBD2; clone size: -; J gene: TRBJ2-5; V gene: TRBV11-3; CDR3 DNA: TGTGCCAGCAGCCCCCATGGGCGGGGGCAAGAGACCCAGTACTTC; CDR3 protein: CASSPHGRGQETQYF